A single sample is the source of the 16 T cell receptor beta chains below, sequenced in a study of cytomegalovirus exposure and HLA in healthy donors. The study ran its PCR with 60 Vbeta and 13 Jbeta primers. Assay: immunoSEQ multiplex PCR; the TCRdb copy retains only in-frame clones and omits some. The table has about 110,000 clones, about three quarters seen once; the top ten hold just under 3%. Sequencing was done on a sample of PBMCs. The receptors shown here come from a woman aged 55 to 70 in good health and CMV-seropositive.

The V gene is TRBV4-2, the J gene TRBJ2-5, with 7 positions matching TRBD2. The V gene's germline CDR1 is LGHNA and CDR2 YNFKEQ. The CDR3 is 18 residues long. V lost 1 base to trimming and J lost 4 bases; unmatched junction nucleotides: 15. CDR3 protein: CASSQGTRRTSGGETQYF. DNA of the CDR3: TGTGCCAGCAGCCAAGGTACTAGGAGGACGTCGGGGGGAGAGACCCAGTACTTC.

V is TRBV6-1 and J is TRBJ2-7; TRBD1 agrees at 8 bases. Trimming took 5 bases from V and 7 from J; bases not matched to a gene: 7. In germline, CDR1 is MNHNS, CDR2 SASEGT. The CDR3 loop spans 13 amino acids. CDR3 in DNA: TGTGCCAGCAGTCTCAGGGGGCGCCGGGAGCAGTACTTC. It specifies CASSLRGRREQYF.

A remark on this clone: One end of the junction varies from germline; a read error may be responsible. The rearrangement links TRBV15 to TRBJ2-1; no definite D call. Germline V gene lookup returns CDR1 LNHNV and CDR2 YYDKDF (reference sequence). This CDR3 is built from 15 residues. This CDR3 reads CTTSRPESNVNEQFF. CDR3 bases: TGTACCACCAGCAGGCCCGAGAGTAATGTCAATGAGCAGTTCTTC.

This rearrangement joins TRBV4-2 to TRBJ2-7; 7 nucleotides agree with TRBD2. CDR3 length equals 15 residues. Germline CDR1 and CDR2: LGHNA and YNFKEQ. The V segment lost 3 bases and the J segment 3 bases; nucleotides outside the gene matches: 8. The CDR3 protein is CASSQASGVYYEQYF. The CDR3 DNA reads TGTGCCAGCAGCCAGGCTAGCGGAGTTTACTACGAGCAGTACTTC.

Only a few counts were recorded for this clone. V usage is TRBV19 and J usage is TRBJ2-7; perhaps TRBD1 as D (5 bases). CDR1 and CDR2 (germline): LNHDA, SQIVND (reference sequence). V gave up 2 bases and J gave up 3 bases, with 11 bases separating them. The CDR3 spans 14 residues. The CDR3 DNA is TGTGCCAGTAGTATACAGGGTTTTGGCTACGAGCAGTACTTC. Its protein product is CASSIQGFGYEQYF.

The rearrangement joins TRBV5-1 to TRBJ2-3, with 9 bases lining up with TRBD1. The V gene end was trimmed by 3 bases and the J gene end by 4 bases; junction bases not matched to a gene: 6. CDR1 is SGHRS, CDR2 YFSETQ, per germline. The CDR3 is 15 amino acids. The CDR3 bases are TGCGCCAGCAGCTGGACCGGGACAGGGCCAGATACGCAGTATTTT. It specifies CASSWTGTGPDTQYF.

Of note for this clone: At one boundary the junction diverges from the germline segment, which might be a read error. The chain uses TRBV7-9 and TRBJ1-2, with D unresolved. The CDR3 is 12 residues long. Per the germline V gene, CDR1 is SEHNR and CDR2 is FQNEAQ (reference sequence). The CDR3 sequence is CSSSRDTFGYTF. The DNA for the CDR3 is TGTTCCAGCAGCCGAGACACATTTGGCTACACCTTC.

The chain uses TRBV11-2 and TRBJ1-4, with TRBD1 matching 7 bases. V was pared by 5 bases and J by 5 bases, with 14 bases of the junction left unmatched. There are 17 residues in the CDR3. Germline CDR1 reads SGHAT; CDR2 reads FQNNGV. The CDR3 sequence: CASSPRSAGGKNEKLFF. CDR3 DNA: TGTGCCAGCAGCCCCAGGTCGGCAGGGGGAAAGAATGAAAAACTGTTTTTT. Looking up the rest from reference TRBV11-2 and TRBJ1-4 gives the full variable domain: EAGVAQSPRYKIIEKRQSVAFWCNPISGHATLYWYQQILGQGPKLLIQFQNNGVVDDSQLPKDRFSAERLKGVDSTLKIQPAKLEDSAVYLCASSPRSAGGKNEKLFFGSGTQLSVL.

The chain employs TRBV7-9 and TRBJ1-2; TRBD1 might be the D (6 bases). The V gene lost 4 bases and the J gene lost 8 bases, with 17 bases spanning the gap. The CDR3 totals 14 residues. CDR1 is SEHNR and CDR2 is FQNEAQ in the germline V gene (reference sequence). This CDR3 reads CASSYGQTKEGYTF. In DNA form, the CDR3 reads TGTGCCAGCAGCTATGGACAGACGAAGGAGGGCTACACCTTC.

CDR3 sequence (DNA): TGTGCCAGCAGGCCGACTAGCGGGAGTGTATACGAGCAGTACTTC. It yields the protein CASRPTSGSVYEQYF. The chain is built from TRBV27 and TRBJ2-7; TRBD2 agrees at 12 bases. The V segment lost 6 bases and the J segment 4 bases; nucleotides outside the gene matches: 7. Germline V lookup: CDR1 MNHEY, CDR2 SMNVEV (reference sequence). This CDR3 comprises 15 residues.

The chain's CDR3 is CASTLVVGPYEQYF. DNA for the CDR3: TGTGCCAGCACCCTGGTTGTGGGCCCCTACGAGCAGTACTTC. The chain recombines TRBV28 with TRBJ2-7; D call uncertain. Germline V lookup: CDR1 MDHEN, CDR2 SYDVKM. V lost 7 bases to trimming and J lost 2 bases, with 15 bases between them. CDR3 length: 14 residues.

This clone was seen just once. One junction end disagrees with the germline gene, perhaps due to a read error. V and J are TRBV7-2 and TRBJ2-2, with 10 nucleotides matching TRBD2. CDR1 is SGHTA, CDR2 FQGNSA, per germline. There are 15 residues in the CDR3. CDR3 protein: CASSLLAGVIGELLF. CDR3 DNA sequence: TGTGCCAGCAGCTTACTAGCGGGAGTCATCGGGGAGCTGCTTTTT.

This clone has just one count. The rearrangement links TRBV7-9 to TRBJ2-5; TRBD2 is a possible D gene (6 bases). The germline CDR1 and CDR2 sequences are SEHNR and FQNEAQ (reference sequence). Trimming shortened V by 7 bases and J by 5 bases, and 20 bases separated the two germline ends. The CDR3 runs to 15 residues. CDR3 sequence (DNA): TGTGCCAGCACTCCGGGGGATAGCGAGTCGGAGACCCAGTACTTC. Encoded protein: CASTPGDSESETQYF. Variable domain in full (rest from reference TRBV7-9 and TRBJ2-5): DTGVSQNPRHKITKRGQNVTFRCDPISEHNRLYWYRQTLGQGPEFLTYFQNEAQLEKSRLLSDRFSAERPKGSFSTLEIQRTEQGDSAMYLCASTPGDSESETQYFGPGTRLLVL.

In its sample, this clone was seen once. The chain links TRBV6-4 to TRBJ2-1; 7 bases match TRBD1. This CDR3 is built from 15 residues. The germline gives CDR1 MRHNA, CDR2 SNTAGT. The V gene end was trimmed by 4 bases and the J gene end by 0 bases; junction bases not matched to a gene: 3. Here the CDR3 DNA reads TGTGCCAGCAGTGCGCAGGGGGTCTCCTACAATGAGCAGTTCTTC. Protein sequence: CASSAQGVSYNEQFF.

This chain joins TRBV28 and TRBJ1-5; D remains ambiguous. The CDR3 is 12 residues long. The V gene's germline CDR1 is MDHEN and CDR2 SYDVKM. V shed 9 bases and J shed 0 bases, with 6 bases lying between them. The CDR3 DNA reads as TGTGCCAGTACCTATAGCAATCAGCCCCAGCATTTT. Translated, it gives CASTYSNQPQHF.

The chain uses TRBV28 and TRBJ2-1; the match to TRBD2 covers 9 bases. V lost 2 bases to trimming and J lost 4 bases; unmatched junction nucleotides: 6. This CDR3 spans 16 amino acids. Germline V gives CDR1 MDHEN, CDR2 SYDVKM. CDR3 sequence (DNA): TGTGCCAGCAGTTTAATAAGGCTAGCGGGGTACAATGAGCAGTTCTTC. It yields the protein CASSLIRLAGYNEQFF.